The rows below give T cell receptor beta chains drawn from one sample of a study of Graves' ophthalmopathy and Graves' hyperthyroidism. TCRdb re-derived calls from the multiplex PCR reads in MiXCR, one entry per CDR3 protein. This table holds about 230,000 distinct CDR3 sequences, approximately 42% found once. The sequencing input was peripheral blood. Receptors originate from an adult man with Graves' ophthalmopathy. Each CDR3 is given with its conserved first and last residue. The D gene is left open where the match is weak. Size is omitted from some rows. Given values are once, few, many or a class for expanded clones.

J gene: TRBJ1-1; D gene: -; clone size: few; V gene: TRBV6-5; CDR3 DNA: TGTGCCAGCACCCCACATGGTTCGAACACTGAAGCTTTCTTT; CDR3 protein: CASTPHGSNTEAFF
J gene: TRBJ1-5; D gene: -; clone size: -; V gene: TRBV19; CDR3 DNA: TGTGCCAGTACCAGGGGCAGGGGTAGTCAGCCCCAGCATTTT; CDR3 protein: CASTRGRGSQPQHF
J gene: TRBJ2-7; D gene: -; clone size: -; V gene: TRBV2; CDR3 DNA: TGTGCCAGCAGGGTCAGGGCGGCACCATCCTACGAGCAGTACTTC; CDR3 protein: CASRVRAAPSYEQYF
J gene: TRBJ1-4; D gene: TRBD1; clone size: few; V gene: TRBV12-3/TRBV12-4; CDR3 DNA: TGTGCCAGCAGTTTGGGCCAGGGGGTGACTAATGAAAAACTGTTTTTT; CDR3 protein: CASSLGQGVTNEKLFF
J gene: TRBJ2-7; D gene: -; clone size: once; V gene: TRBV5-1; CDR3 DNA: TGCGCCAGCAGCCCTGGACAGCGGGACGAGCAGTACTTC; CDR3 protein: CASSPGQRDEQYF
J gene: TRBJ2-5; D gene: -; clone size: -; V gene: TRBV7-9; CDR3 DNA: TGTGCCAGCAGCCCCACTACAGGGAAAGGGGAGACCCAGTACTTC; CDR3 protein: CASSPTTGKGETQYF
J gene: TRBJ2-7; D gene: -; clone size: -; V gene: TRBV7-9; CDR3 DNA: TGTGCCAGCAGCCAAGAAGGCGAAGGAATCTACGAGCAGTACTTC; CDR3 protein: CASSQEGEGIYEQYF
J gene: TRBJ2-7; D gene: -; clone size: few; V gene: TRBV10-1; CDR3 DNA: TGCGCCAGCAGTCCTTCTGTAGCGCGCTCCTACGAGCAGTACTTC; CDR3 protein: CASSPSVARSYEQYF
J gene: TRBJ1-5; D gene: -; clone size: -; V gene: TRBV5-8; CDR3 DNA: TGTGCCAGCAGCAAAAGCGGGGGGACAAATCAGCCCCAGCATTTT; CDR3 protein: CASSKSGGTNQPQHF
J gene: TRBJ2-2; D gene: -; clone size: few; V gene: TRBV7-3; CDR3 DNA: TGTGCCAGCAGCTTAGCAGCCGCTGGGGGCAGGAAGAACACCGGGGAGCTGTTTTTT; CDR3 protein: CASSLAAAGGRKNTGELFF
J gene: TRBJ1-6; D gene: -; clone size: -; V gene: TRBV9; CDR3 DNA: TGTGCCAGCAGCGTAGCAGGGGCGCAGTATAATTCACCCCTCCACTTT; CDR3 protein: CASSVAGAQYNSPLHF
J gene: TRBJ2-7; D gene: TRBD1; clone size: -; V gene: TRBV19; CDR3 DNA: TGTGCCAGTAGTCCGCGACAGGGAGCTCGCGAGCAGTACTTC; CDR3 protein: CASSPRQGAREQYF
J gene: TRBJ1-2; D gene: -; clone size: few; V gene: TRBV5-5; CDR3 DNA: TGTGCCAGCAGCTCCGCCCATCAGGGTGACTATGGCTACACCTTC; CDR3 protein: CASSSAHQGDYGYTF
J gene: TRBJ2-5; D gene: -; clone size: -; V gene: TRBV10-3; CDR3 DNA: TGTGCCATCAGTGAGTCGACGGGTTCTGGAAAGACCCAGTACTTC; CDR3 protein: CAISESTGSGKTQYF
J gene: TRBJ2-7; D gene: TRBD1; clone size: -; V gene: TRBV12-3/TRBV12-4; CDR3 DNA: TGTGCCAGCAGTGCAACGCCGGGACAGAGCACCTACGAGCAGTACTTC; CDR3 protein: CASSATPGQSTYEQYF
J gene: TRBJ1-1; D gene: TRBD1; clone size: hyperexpanded; V gene: TRBV29-1; CDR3 DNA: TGCAGCGTTGACGAGACAGGGGACACTGAAGCTTTCTTT; CDR3 protein: CSVDETGDTEAFF
J gene: TRBJ2-7; D gene: -; clone size: few; V gene: TRBV2; CDR3 DNA: TGTGCCAGCATGGACAGCTCCTACGAGCAGTACTTC; CDR3 protein: CASMDSSYEQYF
J gene: TRBJ2-2; D gene: TRBD2; clone size: -; V gene: TRBV5-1; CDR3 DNA: TGCGCCAGCAGCTTGGTAGCGGGGGCTCGTTCCGGGGAGCTGTTTTTT; CDR3 protein: CASSLVAGARSGELFF
J gene: TRBJ2-7; D gene: -; clone size: -; V gene: TRBV11-1; CDR3 DNA: TGTGCCAGCAGCTTTAAAGCAGGTTCCTACGAGCAGTACTTC; CDR3 protein: CASSFKAGSYEQYF
J gene: TRBJ1-2; D gene: TRBD1; clone size: -; V gene: TRBV5-1; CDR3 DNA: TGCGCCAGCACAAATGGACAGGACTACACCTTC; CDR3 protein: CASTNGQDYTF
J gene: TRBJ2-2; D gene: TRBD1; clone size: once; V gene: TRBV5-1; CDR3 DNA: TGCGCCAGCAGCTTTGGGACAGGGATCAACACCGGGGAGCTGTTTTTT; CDR3 protein: CASSFGTGINTGELFF
J gene: TRBJ2-7; D gene: -; clone size: few; V gene: TRBV7-2; CDR3 DNA: TGTGCCAGCAGCTTAGCGCGGCTGGTCGAGCAGTACTTC; CDR3 protein: CASSLARLVEQYF
J gene: TRBJ2-7; D gene: TRBD1; clone size: few; V gene: TRBV20-1; CDR3 DNA: TGCAGTGTTCCCCGGGACAGGATCTACGAGCAGTACTTC; CDR3 protein: CSVPRDRIYEQYF
J gene: TRBJ2-5; D gene: TRBD2; clone size: few; V gene: TRBV2; CDR3 DNA: TGTGCCAGCAGTGGGGGAGTTGGGAGGGTCCAAGAGACCCAGTACTTC; CDR3 protein: CASSGGVGRVQETQYF
J gene: TRBJ1-6; D gene: -; clone size: -; V gene: TRBV9; CDR3 DNA: TGTGCCAGCAGTTCCCCAACGAGAAGTAATTCACCCCTCCACTTT; CDR3 protein: CASSSPTRSNSPLHF
J gene: TRBJ1-1; D gene: -; clone size: -; V gene: TRBV2; CDR3 DNA: TGTGCCGGCAGTGTGCGGGGGATGGACACTGAAGCTTTCTTT; CDR3 protein: CAGSVRGMDTEAFF
J gene: TRBJ1-4; D gene: TRBD1; clone size: -; V gene: TRBV5-1; CDR3 DNA: TGCGCCAGCAGCCCTTTCGGACAGGGCCGCAATGAAAAACTGTTTTTT; CDR3 protein: CASSPFGQGRNEKLFF
J gene: TRBJ1-1; D gene: -; clone size: -; V gene: TRBV7-2; CDR3 DNA: TGTGCCAGCAGACTTCGACGGTCCAGGGGCGAAGCTTTCTTT; CDR3 protein: CASRLRRSRGEAFF
J gene: TRBJ2-5; D gene: TRBD1; clone size: few; V gene: TRBV29-1; CDR3 DNA: TGCAGCGTTTCCCAGGGGACGGGACAGGGGTTTTCGTACCAAGAGACCCAGTACTTC; CDR3 protein: CSVSQGTGQGFSYQETQYF
J gene: TRBJ2-7; D gene: -; clone size: once; V gene: TRBV6-4; CDR3 DNA: TGTGCCAGCGGGCAACGGGGGTCCTACGAGCAGTACTTC; CDR3 protein: CASGQRGSYEQYF
J gene: TRBJ1-6; D gene: TRBD1; clone size: few; V gene: TRBV5-1; CDR3 DNA: TGCGCCAGCAGCGTCGGGACAGACGTTCATTCACCCCTCCACTTT; CDR3 protein: CASSVGTDVHSPLHF
J gene: TRBJ1-4; D gene: -; clone size: -; V gene: TRBV12-3/TRBV12-4; CDR3 DNA: TGTGCCAGCAGCCAATTCGGGGCGGCAACTAATGAAAAACTGTTTTTT; CDR3 protein: CASSQFGAATNEKLFF
J gene: TRBJ1-1; D gene: -; clone size: many; V gene: TRBV15; CDR3 DNA: TGTGCCACCAGCAGAGAGGGAACAGGGTGGGGGAACACTGAAGCTTTCTTT; CDR3 protein: CATSREGTGWGNTEAFF
J gene: TRBJ1-6; D gene: TRBD1; clone size: -; V gene: TRBV9; CDR3 DNA: TGTGCCAGCAGCGGGGGACAGGGTAATTCACCCCTCCACTTT; CDR3 protein: CASSGGQGNSPLHF
J gene: TRBJ2-7; D gene: -; clone size: -; V gene: TRBV5-1; CDR3 DNA: TGCGCCAGCAGCTTGGATGGACAGCCGTACGAGCAGTACTTC; CDR3 protein: CASSLDGQPYEQYF
J gene: TRBJ1-1; D gene: TRBD1; clone size: -; V gene: TRBV7-2; CDR3 DNA: TGTGCCAGCAGCTTCAGGGGGCGGGTTTCGGGTGAAGCTTTCTTT; CDR3 protein: CASSFRGRVSGEAFF
J gene: TRBJ2-7; D gene: -; clone size: -; V gene: TRBV29-1; CDR3 DNA: TGCAGCGTTAAGGACAGCCTAATCCACTCCTACGAGCAGTACTTC; CDR3 protein: CSVKDSLIHSYEQYF
J gene: TRBJ1-2; D gene: -; clone size: few; V gene: TRBV20-1; CDR3 DNA: TGCAGTGCTAGTCTAACAGAACCAATCTATGGCTACACCTTC; CDR3 protein: CSASLTEPIYGYTF
J gene: TRBJ2-7; D gene: TRBD2; clone size: many; V gene: TRBV5-1; CDR3 DNA: TGCGCCAGCAGCTCTGGACTAGTCTCCTACGAGCAGTACTTC; CDR3 protein: CASSSGLVSYEQYF
J gene: TRBJ2-6; D gene: -; clone size: -; V gene: TRBV10-3; CDR3 DNA: TGTGCCATCGCGGGCAGCCCTCGCTCTGGGGCCAACGTCCTGACTTTC; CDR3 protein: CAIAGSPRSGANVLTF
J gene: TRBJ1-1; D gene: -; clone size: many; V gene: TRBV5-8; CDR3 DNA: TGTGCCAGCAGCCTTAGCTTGGGAGAAGCTTTCTTT; CDR3 protein: CASSLSLGEAFF
J gene: TRBJ2-7; D gene: -; clone size: many; V gene: TRBV12-3/TRBV12-4; CDR3 DNA: TGTGCCAGCAGTTTATCAGGGTACGACGAGCAGTACTTC; CDR3 protein: CASSLSGYDEQYF
J gene: TRBJ2-5; D gene: -; clone size: -; V gene: TRBV6-5; CDR3 DNA: TGTGCCAGCAGTTACGGGGTTCAAGAGACCCAGTACTTC; CDR3 protein: CASSYGVQETQYF
J gene: TRBJ1-2; D gene: TRBD1; clone size: few; V gene: TRBV9; CDR3 DNA: TGTGCCAGCAGCGTGATGGACAGGGGGAATGGCTACACCTTC; CDR3 protein: CASSVMDRGNGYTF
J gene: TRBJ1-5; D gene: -; clone size: many; V gene: TRBV10-2; CDR3 DNA: TGCGCCAGCAGTGAGTCGACATCAAATCAGCCCCAGCATTTT; CDR3 protein: CASSESTSNQPQHF
J gene: TRBJ1-6; D gene: -; clone size: -; V gene: TRBV5-6; CDR3 DNA: TGTGCCAGCACCCTGGGGGTCAGCTCCTATAATTCACCCCTCCACTTT; CDR3 protein: CASTLGVSSYNSPLHF
J gene: TRBJ1-2; D gene: -; clone size: -; V gene: TRBV7-2; CDR3 DNA: TGTGCCAGCAGCTTAGATGGAATTGTTAGGGATGGCTACACCTTC; CDR3 protein: CASSLDGIVRDGYTF
J gene: TRBJ1-1; D gene: -; clone size: few; V gene: TRBV9; CDR3 DNA: TGTGCCAGCAGCCCAGGACAACAGAACACTGAAGCTTTCTTT; CDR3 protein: CASSPGQQNTEAFF